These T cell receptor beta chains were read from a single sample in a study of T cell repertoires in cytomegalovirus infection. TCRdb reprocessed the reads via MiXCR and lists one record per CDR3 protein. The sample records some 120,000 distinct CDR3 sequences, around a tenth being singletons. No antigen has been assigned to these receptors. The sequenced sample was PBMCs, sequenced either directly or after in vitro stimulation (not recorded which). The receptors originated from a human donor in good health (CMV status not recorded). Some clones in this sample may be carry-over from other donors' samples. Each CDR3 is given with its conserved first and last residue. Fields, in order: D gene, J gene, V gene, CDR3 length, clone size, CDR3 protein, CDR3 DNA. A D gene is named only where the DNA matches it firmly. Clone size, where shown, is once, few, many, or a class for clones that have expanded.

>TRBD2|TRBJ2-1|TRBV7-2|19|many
CASSLIHGASGRGYNEQFF
TGTGCCAGCAGCTTAATCCACGGGGCTAGCGGGAGAGGCTACAATGAGCAGTTCTTC
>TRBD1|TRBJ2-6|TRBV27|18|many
CASSSRQGVDSGANVLTF
TGTGCCAGCAGTTCGCGACAGGGGGTGGACTCTGGGGCCAACGTCCTGACTTTC
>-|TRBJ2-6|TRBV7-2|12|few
CASSQRLNVLTF
TGTGCCAGCAGCCAACGGCTGAACGTCCTGACTTTC
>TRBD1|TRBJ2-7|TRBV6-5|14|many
CASSFRDREYEQYF
TGTGCCAGCAGTTTCCGGGACAGGGAGTACGAGCAGTACTTC
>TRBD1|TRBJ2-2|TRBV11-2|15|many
CASRSGTGGTGELFF
TGTGCCAGCAGGTCCGGGACAGGGGGGACCGGGGAGCTGTTTTTT
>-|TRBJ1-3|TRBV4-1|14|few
CASSQVTSGNTIYF
TGCGCCAGCAGCCAAGTCACCTCTGGAAACACCATATATTTT
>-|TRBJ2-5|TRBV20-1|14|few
CSATASANQETQYF
TGCAGTGCTACTGCGTCAGCGAACCAAGAGACCCAGTACTTC
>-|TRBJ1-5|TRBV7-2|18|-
CASSPSAPRPLSNQPQHF
TGTGCCAGCAGCCCGTCCGCACCCCGGCCCTTGAGCAATCAGCCCCAGCATTTT
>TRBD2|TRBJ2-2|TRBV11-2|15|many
CASSFGLAGTGELFF
TGTGCCAGCAGCTTCGGACTAGCGGGCACCGGGGAGCTGTTTTTT
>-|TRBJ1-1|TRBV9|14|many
CASSVRGANTEAFF
TGTGCCAGCAGCGTAAGAGGGGCCAACACTGAAGCTTTCTTT
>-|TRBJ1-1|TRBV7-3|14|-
CASSPMTMNTEAFF
TGTGCCAGCAGCCCCATGACCATGAACACTGAAGCTTTCTTT
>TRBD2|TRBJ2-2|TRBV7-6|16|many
CASSLGLAVNTGELFF
TGTGCCAGCAGCTTAGGACTAGCGGTGAACACCGGGGAGCTGTTTTTT
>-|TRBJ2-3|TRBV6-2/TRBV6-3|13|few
CASRPTSADTQYF
TGTGCCAGCAGACCCACTAGTGCAGATACGCAGTATTTT
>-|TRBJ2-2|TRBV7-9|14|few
CASSFPTATGELFF
TGTGCCAGCAGCTTCCCGACGGCCACCGGGGAGCTGTTTTTT
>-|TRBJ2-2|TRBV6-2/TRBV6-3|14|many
CASSTGWGTGELFF
TGTGCCAGCAGTACCGGATGGGGCACCGGGGAGCTGTTTTTT
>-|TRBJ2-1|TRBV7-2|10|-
CASGSNEQFF
TGTGCCAGCGGGAGCAATGAGCAGTTCTTC
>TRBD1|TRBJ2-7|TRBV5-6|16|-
CASSSGTGGFLYEQYF
TGTGCCAGCAGCTCTGGGACAGGGGGCTTCCTCTACGAGCAGTACTTC
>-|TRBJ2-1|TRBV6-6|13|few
CASSPGPTNEQFF
TGTGCCAGCAGCCCGGGACCAACCAACGAGCAGTTCTTC
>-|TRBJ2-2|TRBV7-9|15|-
CASSLESGGAGELFF
TGTGCCAGCAGCTTAGAGTCCGGAGGGGCCGGGGAGCTGTTTTTT
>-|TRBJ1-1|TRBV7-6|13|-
CASSFQGNTEAFF
TGTGCCAGCAGCTTCCAGGGTAACACTGAAGCTTTCTTT
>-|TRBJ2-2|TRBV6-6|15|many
CASSPGGPNTGELFF
TGTGCCAGCAGTCCCGGGGGACCGAACACCGGGGAGCTGTTTTTT
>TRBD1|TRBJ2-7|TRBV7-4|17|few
CASSPSRGTGGRYEQYF
TGTGCCAGCAGCCCTTCGCGGGGGACAGGGGGCCGGTACGAGCAGTACTTC